Presented here are 21 T cell receptor beta chains from one specimen sequenced in a study of shared clonotypes between healthy human individuals. TCRdb's copy holds only in-frame clones and misses some; the assay was immunoSEQ multiplex PCR. The sample lists over 2 million clones; 85% to 95% were seen once. The sequenced material came from naive CD4+ T cells sorted from blood. Regarding subset: CD45RA+ positively selected. These receptors were obtained from a man aged 18-30 years in good health.

As to this clone: The same CDR3 is also encoded by other DNA sequences in this sample. The V call is TRBV5-4, the J call TRBJ2-5; no clear D gene. The V gene's germline CDR1 is SGHNT and CDR2 YYREEE (reference sequence). V lost 0 bases and J lost 4, with 7 bases in between. CDR3 size: 13 residues. CDR3 sequence: CASSLVGLETQYF. The CDR3, as DNA: TGTGCCAGCAGCTTGGTAGGGCTAGAGACCCAGTACTTC.

The V and J genes are TRBV5-1 and TRBJ2-7; D possibly corresponds to TRBD2 (5 bases). This CDR3 comprises 14 residues. Germline CDR1 is SGHRS and CDR2 is YFSETQ. Trimming removed 0 bases at V and 3 bases at J, with 10 bases between. The CDR3 bases are TGCGCCAGCAGCTTGGGCGGGCTAATCTACGAGCAGTACTTC. It yields the protein CASSLGGLIYEQYF.

V is TRBV5-6 and J is TRBJ2-3; D call uncertain. Trimming took off 0 bases at V and 6 bases at J, with 11 bases between the two ends. The CDR3 extends over 14 amino acids. Germline CDR1 is SGHDT and CDR2 is YYEEEE. CDR3 nucleotide sequence: TGTGCCAGCAGCTTGGTACAAATGGCGGATACGCAGTATTTT. Encoded protein: CASSLVQMADTQYF.

This chain joins TRBV5-6 and TRBJ2-1, with D possibly TRBD1 on 6 matching bases. Germline V gene sequence: CDR1 SGHDT, CDR2 YYEEEE. The CDR3 has 11 residues. The V gene lost 0 bases and the J gene lost 14 bases, with 9 bases spanning the gap. In DNA form, the CDR3 reads TGTGCCAGCAGCTTGGACAGGGCGGAGTTCTTC. Residues: CASSLDRAEFF.

Turning to this clone: Other DNA sequences in the sample encode the same CDR3. The chain recombines TRBV11-3 with TRBJ2-1; no clear D. Germline V CDR1 and CDR2: SGHNT, YENEEA. The CDR3 loop spans 15 amino acids. Trimming left V 1 base short and J 0 bases short, with 7 bases between. The CDR3 region is CASSLGFSSYNEQFF. The DNA of the CDR3 is TGTGCCAGCAGCTTAGGCTTTAGCTCCTACAATGAGCAGTTCTTC.

This clone is a singleton in its sample. This chain links TRBV6-1 with TRBJ1-5, with 9 positions matching TRBD1. J was trimmed by 3 bases and V by 5 bases; bases with no gene match: 5. Germline V CDR1 and CDR2: MNHNS, SASEGT. The CDR3 is made up of 15 amino acids. CDR3 residues: CASSNGDRVNQPQHF. The DNA for the CDR3 is TGTGCCAGCAGTAACGGGGACAGGGTCAATCAGCCCCAGCATTTT.

This chain links TRBV5-1 with TRBJ1-4; unclear D gene. This CDR3 has 15 residues. CDR1 and CDR2 (germline): SGHRS, YFSETQ. V lost 6 bases and J 0 bases, leaving 12 bases between the germline ends. CDR3 amino acids: CASTFGPSTNEKLFF. The DNA for the CDR3 is TGCGCCAGCACATTCGGGCCCTCAACTAATGAAAAACTGTTTTTT.

The chain uses TRBV7-9 and TRBJ1-1, with D hard to call. The CDR3 is 13 amino acids. V was shortened by 0 bases and J by 6 bases, with 8 bases between the two germline ends. CDR1 is SEHNR, CDR2 FQNEAQ, per germline (reference sequence). CDR3 bases: TGTGCCAGCAGCTTAGCGCTAAAGGCTGAAGCTTTCTTT. Residues: CASSLALKAEAFF.

CDR3 region: CARSLAKGVASQYF. Written as DNA, the CDR3 is TGTGCCAGAAGCTTGGCGAAGGGGGTAGCATCGCAGTATTTT. The chain joins TRBV5-3 to TRBJ2-3; maybe TRBD1 (6 bases). TRBV5-3 is an ORF, and what it does is uncertain. CDR3 length: 14 residues. The germline V and J ends were trimmed by 0 bases and 10 bases, with 15 bases remaining between them.

The rearrangement joins TRBV5-1 to TRBJ2-1, with 8 bases matching TRBD2. Germline-derived CDR1 and CDR2 are SGHRS and YFSETQ. The CDR3 runs 15 residues. V gave up 0 bases and J gave up 3 bases; unmatched junction bases: 2. CDR3 loop: CASSLAGGFYNEQFF. CDR3 DNA sequence: TGCGCCAGCAGCTTGGCGGGAGGGTTCTACAATGAGCAGTTCTTC.

The rearrangement links TRBV6-5 to TRBJ2-2; D possibly corresponds to TRBD1 (6 bases). Trimming stripped 4 bases from V and 2 bases from J, with 8 bases between. Looked up from germline, CDR1 is MNHEY and CDR2 is SVGAGI. This CDR3 comprises 14 residues. Written as DNA, the CDR3 is TGTGCCAGCAGTTGGGGACATAACACCGGGGAGCTGTTTTTT. It is translated as CASSWGHNTGELFF.

A word on this clone: At one end the junction does not follow the germline gene, possibly because of a read error. This chain links TRBV6-6 with TRBJ1-1, with D perhaps TRBD1 (6 bases). CDR1 is MNHNY and CDR2 is SVGAGI in the germline V gene (reference sequence). This CDR3 contains 16 residues. The CDR3 loop reads CASSRGQQVLNAEAFF. CDR3 DNA: TGTGCCAGCAGCCGAGGACAGCAGGTCTTGAACGCTGAAGCTTTCTTT.

This chain joins TRBV4-2 and TRBJ2-1, with 10 bases matching TRBD2. The CDR3 covers 17 residues. V gave up 0 bases and J gave up 7 bases; unmatched junction bases: 9. Germline lookup yields CDR1 LGHNA and CDR2 YNFKEQ. The CDR3 loop reads CASSQEGAGSGRNEQFF. The CDR3 nucleotides are TGTGCCAGCAGCCAAGAGGGAGCTGGTAGCGGGAGGAATGAGCAGTTCTTC.

This rearrangement joins TRBV4-1 to TRBJ2-7; tentatively, D is TRBD1 (6 bases). The CDR3 totals 13 residues. Trimming pared 0 bases from V and 6 bases from J, leaving 9 bases between. CDR1 and CDR2 (germline): MGHRA, YSYEKL. This CDR3 reads CASSQDRGSEQYF. The CDR3 coding sequence is TGCGCCAGCAGCCAAGATAGGGGGAGCGAGCAGTACTTC.

This clone occurred once. The genes are TRBV7-8 and TRBJ1-4; D is ambiguous. The CDR3 consists of 16 residues. V was clipped by 3 bases and J by 8 bases, with 19 bases between them. Germline V CDR1 and CDR2: SGHVS, FQNEAQ. The CDR3 region is CASSFSVASIGEKLFF. In nucleotides, the CDR3 is TGTGCCAGCAGCTTTTCCGTTGCCTCTATCGGGGAAAAACTGTTTTTT.

This chain links TRBV6-6 with TRBJ1-4; perhaps TRBD1 as D (5 bases). Trimming took off 5 bases at V and 4 bases at J, with 11 bases between the two ends. Germline V gene lookup returns CDR1 MNHNY and CDR2 SVGAGI (reference sequence). This CDR3 has 14 amino acids. For the CDR3, the DNA is TGTGCCAGCAGTGGGACGGTTGGTAATGAAAAACTGTTTTTT. As protein: CASSGTVGNEKLFF.

The genes are TRBV6-6 and TRBJ2-1; 14 bases agree with TRBD2. The CDR3 consists of 15 residues. V lost 9 bases, J lost 8 bases, and 9 bases stayed unmatched. The V gene's germline CDR1 is MNHNY and CDR2 SVGAGI (reference sequence). The CDR3, as DNA: TGTGCCAGTGCGTTGGGACTAGCGGGAGTGGATGAGCAGTTCTTC. Its translation: CASALGLAGVDEQFF.

The V gene is TRBV5-1, the J gene TRBJ2-7; 10 bases are shared with TRBD2. V lost 4 bases, J lost 0 bases, and 10 bases stayed unmatched. Looked up from germline, CDR1 is SGHRS and CDR2 is YFSETQ. This CDR3 comprises 17 residues. CDR3 amino acids: CASSPNPAGGTSYEQYF. CDR3 DNA sequence: TGCGCCAGCAGCCCCAACCCAGCGGGAGGGACCTCCTACGAGCAGTACTTC.

As for this clone: A read error is possible here, since a much larger clone lies one base away. The chain combines TRBV28 with TRBJ1-5; perhaps TRBD1 as D (5 bases). This CDR3 has 14 residues. Germline loops: CDR1 MDHEN, CDR2 SYDVKM. The V and J ends lost 4 bases and 0 bases respectively, with 7 bases between them. The CDR3 DNA reads TGTGCCAGCAGTTGGGGGTATAGCAATCAGCCCCAGCATTTT. This sequence encodes CASSWGYSNQPQHF. Full variable domain (outside the CDR3, taken from reference TRBV28 and TRBJ1-5): DVKVTQSSRYLVKRTGEKVFLECVQDMDHENMFWYRQDPGLGLRLIYFSYDVKMKEKGDIPEGYSVSREKKERFSLILESASTNQTSMYLCASSWGYSNQPQHFGDGTRLSIL.

V and J are TRBV2 and TRBJ2-2, with 7 positions matching TRBD1. There are 15 residues in the CDR3. Germline CDR1 is SNHLY and CDR2 is FYNNEI. The V gene end was trimmed by 3 bases and the J gene end by 4 bases; junction bases not matched to a gene: 5. Written as DNA, the CDR3 is TGTGCCAGCAGTGACACGTCAGGGGGCACCGGGGAGCTGTTTTTT. Residues: CASSDTSGGTGELFF.

This sequence joins TRBV5-6 and TRBJ1-2; 7 bases fit TRBD1. The germline CDR1 and CDR2 sequences are SGHDT and YYEEEE. This CDR3 spans 14 amino acids. Losses at the gene ends were 5 bases for V and 7 bases for J; bases not matched to a gene: 11. The CDR3 is CASRRQGTISGYTF. The CDR3 DNA follows: TGTGCCAGCAGACGACAGGGAACTATCTCTGGCTACACCTTC.